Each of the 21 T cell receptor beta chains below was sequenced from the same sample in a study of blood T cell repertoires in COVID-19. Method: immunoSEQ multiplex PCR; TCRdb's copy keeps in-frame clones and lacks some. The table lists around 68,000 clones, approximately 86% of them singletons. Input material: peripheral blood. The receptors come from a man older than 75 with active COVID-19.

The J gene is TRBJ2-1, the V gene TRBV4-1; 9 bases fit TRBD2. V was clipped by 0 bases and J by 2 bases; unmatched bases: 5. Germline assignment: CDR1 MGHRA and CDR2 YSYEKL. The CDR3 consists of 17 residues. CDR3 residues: CASSQDSRGGAYNEQFF. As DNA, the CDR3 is TGCGCCAGCAGCCAAGATTCCCGCGGGGGGGCCTACAATGAGCAGTTCTTC.

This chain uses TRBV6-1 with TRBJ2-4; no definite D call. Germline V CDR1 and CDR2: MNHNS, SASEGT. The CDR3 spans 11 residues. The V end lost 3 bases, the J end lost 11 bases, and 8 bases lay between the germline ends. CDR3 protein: CASSEQALQYF. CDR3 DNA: TGTGCCAGCAGTGAGCAGGCCCTTCAGTACTTC.

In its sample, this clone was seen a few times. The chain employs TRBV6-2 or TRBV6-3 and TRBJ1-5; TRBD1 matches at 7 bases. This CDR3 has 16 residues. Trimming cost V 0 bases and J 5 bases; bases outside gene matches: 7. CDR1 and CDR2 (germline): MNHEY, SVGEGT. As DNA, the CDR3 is TGTGCCAGCAGTTACTCAGACAGGGTACTTTATCAGCCCCAGCATTTT. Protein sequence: CASSYSDRVLYQPQHF.

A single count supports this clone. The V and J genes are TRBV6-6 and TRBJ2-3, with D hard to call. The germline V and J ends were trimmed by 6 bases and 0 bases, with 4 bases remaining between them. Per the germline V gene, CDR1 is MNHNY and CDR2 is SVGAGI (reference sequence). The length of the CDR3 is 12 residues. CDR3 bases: TGTGCCAGCAGCCCGAGCACAGATACGCAGTATTTT. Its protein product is CASSPSTDTQYF.

The CDR3 protein is CASSEGQGAGNTIYF. The DNA of the CDR3 is TGTGCCAGCAGTGAAGGCCAGGGGGCTGGAAACACCATATATTTT. This rearrangement joins TRBV6-1 to TRBJ1-3, with 7 positions matching TRBD1. The CDR3 totals 15 residues. V was pared by 1 base and J by 2 bases, with 2 bases of the junction left unmatched. Germline CDR1 reads MNHNS; CDR2 reads SASEGT.

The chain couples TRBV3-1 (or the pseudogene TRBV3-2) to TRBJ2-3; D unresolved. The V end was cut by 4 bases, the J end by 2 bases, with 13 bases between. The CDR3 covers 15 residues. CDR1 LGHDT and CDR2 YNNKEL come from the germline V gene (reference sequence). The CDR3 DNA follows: TGTGCCAGCAGCCTCGGCCAGGCCCACACAGATACGCAGTATTTT. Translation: CASSLGQAHTDTQYF.

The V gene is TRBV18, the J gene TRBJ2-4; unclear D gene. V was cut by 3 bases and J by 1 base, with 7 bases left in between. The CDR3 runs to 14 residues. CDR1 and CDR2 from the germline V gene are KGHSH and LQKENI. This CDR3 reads CASSPSEAKNIQYF. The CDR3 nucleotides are TGTGCCAGCTCACCCTCCGAGGCCAAAAACATTCAGTACTTC.

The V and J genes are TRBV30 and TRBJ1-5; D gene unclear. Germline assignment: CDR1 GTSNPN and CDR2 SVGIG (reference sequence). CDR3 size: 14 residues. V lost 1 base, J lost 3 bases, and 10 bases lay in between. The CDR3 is CAWSGLDTNQPQHF. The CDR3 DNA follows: TGTGCCTGGAGTGGCCTCGACACCAATCAGCCCCAGCATTTT.

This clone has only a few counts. The CDR3: CASSLGQETYFSYNEQFF. As DNA, the CDR3 is TGCGCCAGCAGCTTGGGACAAGAAACCTATTTCTCCTACAATGAGCAGTTCTTC. V usage is TRBV5-1 and J usage is TRBJ2-1, with no clear D. The V and J ends lost 0 bases and 0 bases respectively, with 16 bases between them. The CDR3 has 18 amino acids. Germline assignment: CDR1 SGHRS and CDR2 YFSETQ.

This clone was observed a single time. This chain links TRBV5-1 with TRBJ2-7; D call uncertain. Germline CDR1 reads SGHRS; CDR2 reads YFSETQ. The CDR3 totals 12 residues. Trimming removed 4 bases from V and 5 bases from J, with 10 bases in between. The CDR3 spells CASSQSPDEQYF. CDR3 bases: TGCGCCAGCAGCCAATCCCCGGACGAGCAGTACTTC. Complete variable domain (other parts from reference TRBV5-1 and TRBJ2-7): KAGVTQTPRYLIKTRGQQVTLSCSPISGHRSVSWYQQTPGQGLQFLFEYFSETQRNKGNFPGRFSGRQFSNSRSEMNVSTLELGDSALYLCASSQSPDEQYFGPGTRLTVT.

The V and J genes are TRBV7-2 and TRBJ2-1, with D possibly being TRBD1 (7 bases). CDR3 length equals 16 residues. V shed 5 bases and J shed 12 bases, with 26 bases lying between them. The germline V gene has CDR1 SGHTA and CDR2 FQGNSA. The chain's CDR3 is CASSRRVATGSQVQFF. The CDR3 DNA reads TGTGCCAGCAGCCGGAGGGTTGCGACAGGGTCGCAGGTGCAGTTCTTC.

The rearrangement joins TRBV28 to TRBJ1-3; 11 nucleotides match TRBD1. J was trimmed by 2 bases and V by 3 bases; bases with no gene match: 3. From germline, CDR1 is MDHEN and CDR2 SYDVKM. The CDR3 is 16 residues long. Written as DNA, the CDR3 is TGTGCCAGCAGTTTGATGGACAGGGGGCCTGGAAACACCATATATTTT. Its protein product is CASSLMDRGPGNTIYF.

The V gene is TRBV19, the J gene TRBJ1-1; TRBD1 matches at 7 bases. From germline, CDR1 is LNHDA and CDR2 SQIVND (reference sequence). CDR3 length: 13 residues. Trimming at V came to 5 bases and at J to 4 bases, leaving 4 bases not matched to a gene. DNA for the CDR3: TGTGCCAGTAGTGAACAGGGGAGCACTGAAGCTTTCTTT. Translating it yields CASSEQGSTEAFF.

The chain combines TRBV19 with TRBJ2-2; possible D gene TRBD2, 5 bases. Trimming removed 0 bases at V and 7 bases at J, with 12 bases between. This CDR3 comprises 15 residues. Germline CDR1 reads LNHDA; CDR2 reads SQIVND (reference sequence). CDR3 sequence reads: CASSIDTSQVGELFF. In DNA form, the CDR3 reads TGTGCCAGTAGTATAGATACTAGTCAGGTCGGGGAGCTGTTTTTT.

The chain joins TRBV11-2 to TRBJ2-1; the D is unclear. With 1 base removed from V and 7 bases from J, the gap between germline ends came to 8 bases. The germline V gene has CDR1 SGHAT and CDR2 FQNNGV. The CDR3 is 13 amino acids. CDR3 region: CASSLGLINEQFF. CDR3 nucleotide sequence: TGTGCCAGCAGCTTAGGACTGATTAATGAGCAGTTCTTC.

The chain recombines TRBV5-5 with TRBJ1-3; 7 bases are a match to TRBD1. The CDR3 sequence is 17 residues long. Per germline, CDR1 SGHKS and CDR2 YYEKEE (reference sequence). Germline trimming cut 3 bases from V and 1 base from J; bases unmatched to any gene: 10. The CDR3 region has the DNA TGTGCCAGCAGCTCCCGGACAGGTTGGGGTTCTGGAAACACCATATATTTT. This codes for CASSSRTGWGSGNTIYF.

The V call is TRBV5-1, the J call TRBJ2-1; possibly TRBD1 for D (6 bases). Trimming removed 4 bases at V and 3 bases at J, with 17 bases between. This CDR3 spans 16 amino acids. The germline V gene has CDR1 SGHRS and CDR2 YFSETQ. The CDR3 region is CASSRTLTGFYNEQFF. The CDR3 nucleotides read TGCGCCAGCAGCCGGACCCTTACAGGGTTCTACAATGAGCAGTTCTTC. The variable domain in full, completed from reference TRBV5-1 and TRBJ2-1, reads KAGVTQTPRYLIKTRGQQVTLSCSPISGHRSVSWYQQTPGQGLQFLFEYFSETQRNKGNFPGRFSGRQFSNSRSEMNVSTLELGDSALYLCASSRTLTGFYNEQFFGPGTRLTVL.

The CDR3 spells CASSGDRGTEAFF. As DNA, the CDR3 is TGTGCCAGCTCAGGTGACAGGGGGACTGAAGCTTTCTTT. The chain is built from TRBV18 and TRBJ1-1, with 9 bases matching TRBD1. Trimming at V came to 5 bases and at J to 5 bases, leaving 3 bases not matched to a gene. CDR1 is KGHSH, CDR2 LQKENI, per germline. The CDR3 totals 13 residues. The full variable domain, in which reference TRBV18 and TRBJ1-1 provide the parts outside the CDR3, is NAGVMQNPRHLVRRRGQEARLRCSPMKGHSHVYWYRQLPEEGLKFMVYLQKENIIDESGMPKERFSAEFPKEGPSILRIQQVVRGDSAAYFCASSGDRGTEAFFGQGTRLTVV.

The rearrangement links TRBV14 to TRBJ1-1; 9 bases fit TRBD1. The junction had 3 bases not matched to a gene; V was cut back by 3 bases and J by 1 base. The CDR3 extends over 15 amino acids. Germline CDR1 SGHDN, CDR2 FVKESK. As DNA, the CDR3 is TGTGCCAGCAGCCACTTGGGACAGGGGAACACTGAAGCTTTCTTT. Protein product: CASSHLGQGNTEAFF.

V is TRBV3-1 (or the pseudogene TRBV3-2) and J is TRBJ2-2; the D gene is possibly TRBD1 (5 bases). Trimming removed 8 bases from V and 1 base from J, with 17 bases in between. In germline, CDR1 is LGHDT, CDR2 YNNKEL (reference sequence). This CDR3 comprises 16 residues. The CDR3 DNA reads TGTGCCAGCTCAAATCAGGGCGGCCTGAACACCGGGGAGCTGTTTTTT. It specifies CASSNQGGLNTGELFF.

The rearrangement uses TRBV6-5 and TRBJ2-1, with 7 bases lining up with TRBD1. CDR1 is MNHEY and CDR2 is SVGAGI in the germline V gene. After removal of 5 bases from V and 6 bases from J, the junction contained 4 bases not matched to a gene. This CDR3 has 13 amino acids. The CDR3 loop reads CASSRDSINEQFF. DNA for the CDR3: TGTGCCAGCAGTAGGGACAGCATCAATGAGCAGTTCTTC.